Listed below are T cell receptor beta chains from one sample, sequenced in a study of blood T cell repertoires in COVID-19. The table came from immunoSEQ multiplex PCR; TCRdb's copy has only in-frame clones and leaves some out. The sample contains some 140,000 clones, about 73% of which appear only once. The specimen sequenced was peripheral blood. The receptors originated from a man older than 75 with acute or convalescent COVID-19. Both conserved end residues are trimmed from each CDR3.

v_gene,len,CDR3aa
TRBV12-3/TRBV12-4,10,ASSIATGTPH
TRBV24-1,13,ATSDGAGTKNIQY
TRBV29-1,13,SAGLAGATTGELF
TRBV4-3,13,ASSQDRGFYNEQF
TRBV2,12,ASSSEVNTGELF
TRBV30,13,AWSVGTGSNQPQH
TRBV5-8,9,ASSPGRTQY
TRBV6-5,13,ASSRDRAGANVLT
TRBV2,12,ASSGSGVDGELF
TRBV5-1,17,ASSPRGQGALQTYNEQF
TRBV5-1,13,ASSYEGQGSYGYT
TRBV7-9,17,ASSPSPLPRQGSSYEQY
TRBV7-6,19,ASSLGLRPPNDRSSGNTIY
TRBV24-1,14,ATSDFWTSGVYEQY
TRBV13,13,ASSLLGGGYNEQF
TRBV18,14,ASSPDRGRGNQPQH
TRBV27,13,ASSLTRDRVAGYT
TRBV29-1,12,SILDGILDTEAF
TRBV10-2,12,ASSNRGPNTEAF
TRBV7-3,11,ASSRDRGYGYT
TRBV7-9,10,ASSFSSDEQF
TRBV20-1,12,SASGDRGYTEAF
TRBV15,13,ATSRDPTGGQPQH
TRBV19,12,ASRSGQGNTEAF
TRBV19,10,AAGSPYNEQF
TRBV5-6,13,ASSLWGPLSEKLF
TRBV3-1/TRBV3-2,10,ASSQDRETQY
TRBV28,13,ASSLPTGRGETQY
TRBV24-1,12,ATGRQENTGELF
TRBV6-5,11,ASTVTGNQPQH
TRBV11-3,12,ASSGGGQNNEQF
TRBV4-1,12,ASSQDLVAGRLF
TRBV19,10,ASSPSSDTQY
TRBV19,12,ASTDRESNEKLF
TRBV2,11,ASSGQGAWELF
TRBV20-1,13,SASPVSRYNQPQH
TRBV5-8,14,ASSWTSGYYTDTQY
TRBV5-4,15,ASRPGGTSGGTDTQY